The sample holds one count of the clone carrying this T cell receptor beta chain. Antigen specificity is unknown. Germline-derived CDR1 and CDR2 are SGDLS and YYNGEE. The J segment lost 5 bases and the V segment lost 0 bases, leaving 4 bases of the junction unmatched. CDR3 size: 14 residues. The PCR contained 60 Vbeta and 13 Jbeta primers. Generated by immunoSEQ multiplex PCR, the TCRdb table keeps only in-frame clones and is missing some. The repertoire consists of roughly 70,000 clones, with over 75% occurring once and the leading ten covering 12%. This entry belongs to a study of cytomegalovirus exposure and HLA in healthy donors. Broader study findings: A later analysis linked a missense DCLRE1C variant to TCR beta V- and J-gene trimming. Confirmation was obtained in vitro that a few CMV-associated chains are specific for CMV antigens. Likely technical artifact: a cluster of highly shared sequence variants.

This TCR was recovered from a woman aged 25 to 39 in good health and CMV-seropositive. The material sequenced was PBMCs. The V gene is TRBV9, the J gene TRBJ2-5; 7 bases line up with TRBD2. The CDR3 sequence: CASSVEKGGETQYF. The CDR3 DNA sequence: TGTGCCAGCAGCGTAGAGAAGGGAGGGGAGACCCAGTACTTC. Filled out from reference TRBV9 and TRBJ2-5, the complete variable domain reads DSGVTQTPKHLITATGQRVTLRCSPRSGDLSVYWYQQSLDQGLQFLIQYYNGEERAKGNILERFSAQQFPDLHSELNLSSLELGDSALYFCASSVEKGGETQYFGPGTRLLVL.